The 30 T cell receptor beta chains given below trace back to one sample, sequenced in a study of cytomegalovirus exposure and HLA in healthy donors. It was with 60 Vbeta and 13 Jbeta primers that the PCR ran. Produced via immunoSEQ multiplex PCR; TCRdb's table is partial and in-frame only. The sample lists roughly 190,000 clones, approximately 78% occurring once. Sequencing used PBMCs. The source is a young woman in good health and CMV-seropositive.

The chain uses TRBV5-1 and TRBJ2-2; the D gene is possibly TRBD1 (5 bases). Germline-derived CDR1 and CDR2 are SGHRS and YFSETQ. Trimming shortened V by 1 base and J by 8 bases, and 12 bases separated the two germline ends. The CDR3 loop spans 14 amino acids. This CDR3 is CASSLKGFAGELFF. CDR3 sequence (DNA): TGCGCCAGCAGCTTGAAGGGGTTTGCAGGGGAGCTGTTTTTT.

This clone was observed a single time. The rearrangement links TRBV6-6 to TRBJ1-1, with D unclear. This CDR3 has 16 amino acids. V was trimmed by 0 bases and J by 0 bases, leaving 11 bases between them. Germline CDR1 is MNHNY and CDR2 is SVGAGI (reference sequence). CDR3 bases: TGTGCCAGCAGTTACTCGATCAGACACTTGAACACTGAAGCTTTCTTT. This sequence encodes CASSYSIRHLNTEAFF.

The chain combines TRBV13 with TRBJ1-1, with 7 bases lining up with TRBD1. V was pared by 5 bases and J by 0 bases, with 9 bases of the junction left unmatched. The CDR3 totals 16 residues. The germline CDR1 and CDR2 sequences are PRHDT and FYEKMQ (reference sequence). CDR3 protein: CASSPPRGQMNTEAFF. The CDR3 DNA sequence: TGTGCCAGCAGCCCACCCCGGGGACAGATGAACACTGAAGCTTTCTTT. The entire variable domain, with the rest obtained from reference TRBV13 and TRBJ1-1, is as follows: AAGVIQSPRHLIKEKRETATLKCYPIPRHDTVYWYQQGPGQDPQFLISFYEKMQSDKGSIPDRFSAQQFSDYHSELNMSSLELGDSALYFCASSPPRGQMNTEAFFGQGTRLTVV.

Turning to this clone: Germline is not matched at one junction end, which may reflect a read error. The chain links TRBV7-9 to TRBJ1-4; 7 nucleotides align to TRBD1. Germline V CDR1 and CDR2: SEHNR, FQNEAQ (reference sequence). The CDR3 length is 15 residues. As DNA, the CDR3 is TGTTCCAGCAGCTACACAGGGGACACTAATGAAAAACTGTTTTTT. Its protein is CSSSYTGDTNEKLFF.

The gene calls are TRBV21-1 and TRBJ1-5; TRBD1, the table's D call, was not compared with the DNA. TRBV21-1 is designated a pseudogene. The CDR3 has 18 residues. The CDR3 region is CASSKVRRTGFGGQPQHF. As DNA, the CDR3 is TGTGCCAGCAGCAAGGTAAGGCGGACAGGTTTCGGGGGACAGCCCCAGCATTTT.

V gene TRBV13 combines with J gene TRBJ1-1, with 10 bases matching TRBD1. This CDR3 contains 16 residues. Per the germline V gene, CDR1 is PRHDT and CDR2 is FYEKMQ (reference sequence). With 5 bases clipped from V and 0 bases from J, the junction kept 6 bases outside the gene matches. CDR3 nucleotides: TGTGCCAGCAGCCTGGGACAGGGGTTCATGAACACTGAAGCTTTCTTT. Protein sequence: CASSLGQGFMNTEAFF.

Here the CDR3 reads CASSSGPGGRGQPQHF. In DNA, the CDR3 is TGTGCCAGCAGCTCCGGACCAGGGGGCCGGGGTCAGCCCCAGCATTTT. J is TRBJ1-5 and V is TRBV7-9; 8 bases are shared with TRBD1. The CDR3 extends over 16 amino acids. Germline V CDR1 and CDR2: SEHNR, FQNEAQ (reference sequence). Unmatched junction bases numbered 11, after V lost 4 bases and J lost 6 bases.

The chain couples TRBV6-4 to TRBJ2-1, with D uncertain. In germline, CDR1 is MRHNA, CDR2 SNTAGT. The CDR3 is 15 amino acids. Trimming cost V 3 bases and J 0 bases, with 9 bases left between them. CDR3 region: CASSEVADSYNEQFF. CDR3 nucleotides: TGTGCCAGCAGTGAGGTAGCTGACTCCTACAATGAGCAGTTCTTC.

The chain recombines TRBV29-1 with TRBJ1-1, with D unclear. The CDR3 is made up of 10 amino acids. The germline V and J ends were trimmed by 4 bases and 2 bases, with 2 bases remaining between them. Germline V lookup: CDR1 SQVTM, CDR2 ANQGSEA. The CDR3 loop is CSVANTEAFF. CDR3 nucleotide sequence: TGCAGCGTTGCTAACACTGAAGCTTTCTTT.

The chain links TRBV5-6 to TRBJ2-5, with a tentative D call TRBD1 (6 bases). The end of the DNA is better explained by TRBJ2-7, so the J call may be wrong. The CDR3 has 15 residues. Germline lookup yields CDR1 SGHDT and CDR2 YYEEEE. This CDR3 reads CASSFRDTSSYEQYF. CDR3 coding DNA: TGTGCCAGCAGCTTCCGGGACACCAGCTCCTACGAGCAGTACTTC.

The V and J genes are TRBV7-6 and TRBJ1-2; possible D gene TRBD1, 5 bases. The CDR3 sequence is 15 residues long. Between the trimmed V and J ends, which lost 5 bases and 4 bases, there was a span of 17 bases. Germline V lookup: CDR1 SGHVS, CDR2 FNYEAQ. The CDR3 loop reads CASSKHSGGVYGYTF. CDR3 DNA sequence: TGTGCCAGCAGCAAACACTCCGGGGGGGTCTATGGCTACACCTTC.

The chain has TRBV4-1 and TRBJ1-4; tentatively, D is TRBD1 (5 bases). Per the germline V gene, CDR1 is MGHRA and CDR2 is YSYEKL. The ends were cut back, 2 bases at V and 1 base at J, with 8 bases in the middle. The CDR3 has 15 residues. In DNA form, the CDR3 reads TGCGCCAGCAGCCAATTCGACAGAACTAATGAAAAACTGTTTTTT. Amino acid sequence: CASSQFDRTNEKLFF.

This clone has just one count. The genes are TRBV15 and TRBJ1-5; no reliable D call. V was clipped by 1 base and J by 0 bases, with 13 bases between them. Germline CDR1 LNHNV, CDR2 YYDKDF (reference sequence). CDR3 length: 17 amino acids. The chain's CDR3 is CATSRASRASSNQPQHF. DNA of the CDR3: TGTGCCACCAGCAGAGCTTCGAGGGCGTCTAGCAATCAGCCCCAGCATTTT.

The rearrangement links TRBV27 to TRBJ2-1, with a possible D match to TRBD2 (7 bases). There are 13 residues in the CDR3. Germline CDR1 is MNHEY and CDR2 is SMNVEV (reference sequence). V was pared by 0 bases and J by 10 bases, with 10 bases between. Written as DNA, the CDR3 is TGTGCCAGCAGTTTATCGGCGGGGGCGGAGCAGTTCTTC. This sequence encodes CASSLSAGAEQFF.

V gene TRBV19 combines with J gene TRBJ1-5; D ambiguous. The V gene's germline CDR1 is LNHDA and CDR2 SQIVND (reference sequence). This CDR3 spans 12 amino acids. The germline V and J ends were trimmed by 5 bases and 4 bases, with 6 bases remaining between them. CDR3 amino acids: CASSSFNQPQHF. The CDR3 DNA is TGTGCCAGTAGTTCGTTTAATCAGCCCCAGCATTTT.

The CDR3 reads CASSRNAGSPYEQYF. CDR3 bases: TGTGCCAGCAGCCGAAACGCGGGGTCCCCATACGAGCAGTACTTC. The chain couples TRBV2 to TRBJ2-7; maybe TRBD2 (6 bases). CDR3 length: 15 residues. V lost 6 bases to trimming and J lost 4 bases, with 19 bases between them. Germline CDR1 and CDR2: SNHLY and FYNNEI.

The rearrangement uses TRBV18 and TRBJ1-1; 7 bases line up with TRBD1. Germline V gene lookup returns CDR1 KGHSH and CDR2 LQKENI. V gave up 1 base and J gave up 5 bases; unmatched junction bases: 4. This CDR3 comprises 14 residues. For the CDR3, the DNA is TGTGCCAGCTCACCACAGGGGGCGATGACTGAAGCTTTCTTT. Amino acid sequence: CASSPQGAMTEAFF.

This clone was seen more than once but under ten times. The chain joins TRBV6-1 to TRBJ2-7; 9 nucleotides align to TRBD1. This CDR3 contains 15 residues. V dropped 5 bases and J dropped 2; count of bases not matched to a gene: 7. Per germline, CDR1 MNHNS and CDR2 SASEGT. CDR3 residues: CASSLMGDRAYEQYF. The CDR3 nucleotides are TGTGCCAGCAGTCTCATGGGGGACAGGGCCTACGAGCAGTACTTC.

The CDR3 DNA follows: TGTGCCAGCAGCTTACAGGGTTCGGGTGGAAACACCATATATTTT. This encodes CASSLQGSGGNTIYF. V is TRBV7-2 and J is TRBJ1-3, with D possibly being TRBD1 (5 bases). The CDR3 is 15 amino acids. Germline loops: CDR1 SGHTA, CDR2 FQGNSA. V dropped 2 bases and J dropped 3 bases, with 11 bases sitting between them.

The chain links TRBV28 to TRBJ1-5; the D is unclear. The germline V gene has CDR1 MDHEN and CDR2 SYDVKM. V lost 6 bases to trimming and J lost 0 bases, with 18 bases between them. This CDR3 has 17 amino acids. The CDR3 DNA reads as TGTGCCAGCAGGGACCGCGGGGTACAGACTAGCAATCAGCCCCAGCATTTT. It yields the protein CASRDRGVQTSNQPQHF.

This chain joins TRBV6-5 and TRBJ1-1, with D maybe TRBD1 (5 bases). Trimming stripped 6 bases from V and 7 bases from J, with 12 bases between. Germline V gene sequence: CDR1 MNHEY, CDR2 SVGAGI. The CDR3 spans 12 residues. In DNA, the CDR3 is TGTGCCAGCAGCCCCGGGAGGGGTGAAGCTTTCTTT. It codes for CASSPGRGEAFF.

The rearrangement uses TRBV28 and TRBJ1-1; D is unresolved. Between the trimmed V and J ends, which lost 5 bases and 4 bases, there was a span of 11 bases. The germline gives CDR1 MDHEN, CDR2 SYDVKM. CDR3 length: 13 residues. CDR3 in DNA: TGTGCCAGCAGTCCCGCGGAGGGCACTGAAGCTTTCTTT. It translates to CASSPAEGTEAFF.

CDR3 protein: CASGLGTGFSQETQYF. For the CDR3, the DNA is TGTGCTAGTGGTTTGGGGACAGGGTTTTCCCAAGAGACCCAGTACTTC. This chain connects TRBV12-5 to TRBJ2-5, with 8 bases identical to TRBD1. Trimming took 1 base from V and 1 from J; bases not matched to a gene: 5. Germline CDR1 is LGHNT and CDR2 is FRNRAP. The CDR3 has 16 residues.

The V call is TRBV9, the J call TRBJ1-4, with TRBD1 as a possible D gene (6 bases). The CDR3 covers 14 residues. V lost 2 bases and J 7 bases, leaving 12 bases between the germline ends. Germline V lookup: CDR1 SGDLS, CDR2 YYNGEE. CDR3 coding DNA: TGTGCCAGCAGCGTCAGGGGTCTAGGTGAAAAACTGTTTTTT. As protein: CASSVRGLGEKLFF.

This rearrangement joins TRBV4-1 to TRBJ2-1, with TRBD2 identical over 11 bases. The CDR3 is 15 residues long. The trim removed 4 bases at V and 9 bases at J, leaving 8 bases unmatched. Germline V lookup: CDR1 MGHRA, CDR2 YSYEKL. This CDR3 is CASSRATSGVIEQFF. CDR3 bases: TGCGCCAGCAGCCGAGCGACTAGCGGGGTTATTGAGCAGTTCTTC.

The gene calls are TRBV5-1 and TRBJ2-5, with no clear D. The CDR3 covers 12 residues. Trimming took off 0 bases at V and 5 bases at J, with 5 bases between the two ends. Per the germline V gene, CDR1 is SGHRS and CDR2 is YFSETQ. The CDR3 region has the DNA TGCGCCAGCAGCTTGGTATTTGAGACCCAGTACTTC. It is translated as CASSLVFETQYF.

The chain uses TRBV30 and TRBJ2-1; 10 nucleotides match TRBD2. CDR3 length: 16 amino acids. J gave up 0 bases and V 6 bases, and 8 bases lay outside the gene matches. CDR1 is GTSNPN and CDR2 is SVGIG in the germline V gene (reference sequence). The CDR3 coding sequence is TGTGCCTGCTCGCCTTCTAGCGGGAGCTCCTACAATGAGCAGTTCTTC. It codes for CACSPSSGSSYNEQFF.

The V call is TRBV5-1, the J call TRBJ2-2, with 9 bases that match TRBD2. This CDR3 comprises 16 residues. The J segment lost 3 bases and the V segment lost 0 bases, leaving 3 bases of the junction unmatched. Germline CDR1 SGHRS, CDR2 YFSETQ. This CDR3 is CASSLVASGDTGELFF. In DNA form, the CDR3 reads TGCGCCAGCAGCTTGGTGGCTAGCGGGGACACCGGGGAGCTGTTTTTT.

This chain connects TRBV30 to TRBJ2-7; 8 nucleotides align to TRBD2. Germline CDR1 is GTSNPN and CDR2 is SVGIG (reference sequence). V was clipped by 4 bases and J by 5 bases; unmatched bases: 10. The CDR3 has 14 amino acids. The CDR3: CAWNHREGVHEQYF. Here the CDR3 DNA reads TGTGCCTGGAACCATCGGGAGGGGGTTCACGAGCAGTACTTC.

The sample holds a few counts of this clone. This sequence joins TRBV28 and TRBJ2-5; 12 bases align to TRBD2. This CDR3 is 15 amino acids long. V shed 2 bases and J 4 bases; nucleotides not matched to a gene: 2. Germline V gives CDR1 MDHEN, CDR2 SYDVKM. The CDR3 protein is CASSLLTSGGETQYF. The CDR3, as DNA: TGTGCCAGCAGTTTACTGACTAGCGGGGGAGAGACCCAGTACTTC.